These 20 T cell receptor beta chains were sequenced from one sample in a study of cytomegalovirus exposure and HLA in healthy donors. A multiplex PCR was run with 60 Vbeta primers and 13 Jbeta primers. Some clones are missing from TCRdb's copy, which holds only in-frame ones; the method was immunoSEQ multiplex PCR. Here the sample spans 150,000 to 200,000 clones, 72% being singletons. Sequencing input: PBMCs. Receptors originate from a human donor in good health.

The genes are TRBV6-1 and TRBJ1-2; D remains unclear. V was clipped by 3 bases and J by 4 bases, with 9 bases between them. This CDR3 region has 13 residues. Germline-derived CDR1 and CDR2 are MNHNS and SASEGT. DNA of the CDR3: TGTGCCAGCAGTGATCGCGGGCGCTATGGCTACACCTTC. As protein: CASSDRGRYGYTF.

This clone has only one observation. The J gene is TRBJ1-2, the V gene TRBV2, with 9 positions matching TRBD1. V was clipped by 7 bases and J by 6 bases; unmatched bases: 6. CDR3 length: 13 amino acids. Germline values: CDR1 SNHLY, CDR2 FYNNEI. Here the CDR3 reads CASKPGQGHGYTF. DNA of the CDR3: TGTGCCAGCAAGCCCGGACAGGGGCATGGCTACACCTTC.

The count of this clone is one. The chain combines TRBV5-1 with TRBJ2-7, with 8 bases aligning to TRBD1. V shed 2 bases, J shed 3 bases, and the junction held 4 bases outside the gene matches. Looked up from germline, CDR1 is SGHRS and CDR2 is YFSETQ. This CDR3 is 14 amino acids long. Written as DNA, the CDR3 is TGCGCCAGCAGCTTCCGGGACAGGAGCTACGAGCAGTACTTC. This gives the protein CASSFRDRSYEQYF.

The chain recombines TRBV9 with TRBJ2-2, with TRBD2 identical over 11 bases. J was trimmed by 4 bases and V by 3 bases; bases with no gene match: 8. CDR1 is SGDLS and CDR2 is YYNGEE in the germline V gene. This CDR3 is built from 17 residues. The CDR3 DNA sequence: TGTGCCAGCAGCGCCTCGGGACTAGCGGAAGGCACCGGGGAGCTGTTTTTT. Its protein product is CASSASGLAEGTGELFF.

The CDR3 sequence: CATSRGERGGWQPQHF. The CDR3 DNA reads TGTGCCACCAGCAGAGGAGAAAGGGGGGGTTGGCAGCCCCAGCATTTT. The chain is built from TRBV15 and TRBJ1-5; tentatively, D is TRBD1 (6 bases). Per the germline V gene, CDR1 is LNHNV and CDR2 is YYDKDF (reference sequence). Trimming shortened V by 1 base and J by 7 bases, and 17 bases separated the two germline ends. The CDR3 sequence is 16 residues long.

A few counts support this clone. V usage is TRBV25-1 and J usage is TRBJ2-5; tentative D call: TRBD1 (6 bases). Germline lookup yields CDR1 MGHDK and CDR2 SYGVNS. This CDR3 is built from 16 residues. V was trimmed by 2 bases and J by 5 bases, leaving 18 bases between them. CDR3 bases: TGTGCCAGCAGTGAAGACTACAGGGAGTTGAGGGAGACCCAGTACTTC. This codes for CASSEDYRELRETQYF.

The CDR3 region is CASSFSITRSGEAFF. DNA of the CDR3: TGCGCCAGCAGCTTTTCGATCACCCGATCAGGTGAAGCTTTCTTT. V and J are TRBV4-3 and TRBJ1-1, with D hard to call. Per the germline V gene, CDR1 is LGHNA and CDR2 is YSLEER. This CDR3 is built from 15 residues. Trimming stripped 5 bases from V and 7 bases from J, with 20 bases between.

V is TRBV5-6 and J is TRBJ1-2; D gene ambiguous. Germline CDR1 and CDR2: SGHDT and YYEEEE. The CDR3 has 12 residues. V was trimmed by 1 base and J by 6 bases, leaving 7 bases between them. The CDR3 sequence: CASSLSQNGYTF. In nucleotides, the CDR3 is TGTGCCAGCAGCTTGTCCCAGAATGGCTACACCTTC.

In regard to this clone: The junction and the germline gene differ at one end; a read error may be behind it. This chain joins TRBV7-7 and TRBJ2-3; the D gene is possibly TRBD2 (5 bases). The CDR3 totals 15 residues. CDR1 and CDR2 from the germline V gene are SSHAT and FNYEAQ (reference sequence). CDR3 DNA: TGTGCTAGCAGCCAGCTAGCTGACCTCACAGATACGCAGTATTTT. Amino acid sequence: CASSQLADLTDTQYF.

V and J are TRBV19 and TRBJ2-2, with 9 bases matching TRBD1. CDR1 is LNHDA, CDR2 SQIVND, per germline (reference sequence). Losses at the gene ends were 4 bases for V and 5 bases for J; bases not matched to a gene: 5. This CDR3 comprises 15 residues. The DNA for the CDR3 is TGTGCCAGTAGTAAGGGGACAGGGAGGACCGGGGAGCTGTTTTTT. Its protein product is CASSKGTGRTGELFF.

J is TRBJ1-2 and V is TRBV7-9; 8 nucleotides line up with TRBD1. From germline, CDR1 is SEHNR and CDR2 FQNEAQ (reference sequence). The trim removed 3 bases at V and 2 bases at J, leaving 2 bases unmatched. This CDR3 has 14 residues. The CDR3 DNA sequence: TGTGCCAGCAGCTTCCGGACAGGGAACTATGGCTACACCTTC. Its translation: CASSFRTGNYGYTF.

Of note for this clone: One end of the junction is discordant with germline, which a read error may explain. The V and J genes are TRBV7-7 and TRBJ2-5; 9 bases fit TRBD1. The CDR3 runs to 15 residues. From germline, CDR1 is SSHAT and CDR2 FNYEAQ (reference sequence). CDR3 nucleotides: TGTGCTAGCAGCAAAAAACAGGGGGCATCGGAGACCCAGTACTTC. Its protein is CASSKKQGASETQYF.

The chain couples TRBV5-8 to TRBJ1-3, with D possibly TRBD1 on 6 matching bases. Trimming pared 4 bases from V and 0 bases from J, leaving 11 bases between. Germline lookup yields CDR1 SGHTS and CDR2 YDEGEE. The CDR3 totals 15 residues. The CDR3 DNA reads as TGTGCCAGCAGCAGCGGACAGTCCTCTGGAAACACCATATATTTT. Protein sequence: CASSSGQSSGNTIYF.

The chain uses TRBV7-9 and TRBJ1-6, with D possibly matching TRBD1 (5 bases). The CDR3 loop spans 15 amino acids. The germline CDR1 and CDR2 sequences are SEHNR and FQNEAQ (reference sequence). With 5 bases removed from V and 7 bases from J, the gap between germline ends came to 15 bases. The CDR3 region is CASSPDSSGNSPLHF. The CDR3 DNA reads as TGTGCCAGCAGCCCAGACAGCTCCGGGAATTCACCCCTCCACTTT.

The chain joins TRBV27 to TRBJ1-5; tentative D call: TRBD1 (5 bases). The germline V and J ends were trimmed by 1 base and 0 bases, with 13 bases remaining between them. This CDR3 has 17 amino acids. In germline, CDR1 is MNHEY, CDR2 SMNVEV (reference sequence). Here the CDR3 reads CASSLWGGVYSNQPQHF. The CDR3 DNA follows: TGTGCCAGCAGTTTATGGGGGGGGGTATATAGCAATCAGCCCCAGCATTTT.

In this sample, this clone turned up a few times. This chain links TRBV5-4 with TRBJ2-1; a weak D match, TRBD2 (5 bases). V shed 4 bases and J shed 0 bases, with 11 bases lying between them. This CDR3 spans 15 amino acids. CDR1 is SGHNT, CDR2 YYREEE, per germline (reference sequence). This CDR3 is CASSPATNSYNEQFF. The CDR3 bases are TGTGCCAGCAGCCCGGCGACTAACTCCTACAATGAGCAGTTCTTC. Full variable domain (remainder filled in from reference TRBV5-4 and TRBJ2-1): ETGVTQSPTHLIKTRGQQVTLRCSSQSGHNTVSWYQQALGQGPQFIFQYYREEENGRGNFPPRFSGLQFPNYSSELNVNALELDDSALYLCASSPATNSYNEQFFGPGTRLTVL.

This clone was recorded only once. The J gene is TRBJ2-1, the V gene TRBV18; 11 bases match TRBD2. Looked up from germline, CDR1 is KGHSH and CDR2 is LQKENI. Losses at the gene ends were 3 bases for V and 5 bases for J; bases not matched to a gene: 9. The CDR3 is 17 residues long. DNA of the CDR3: TGTGCCAGCTCACCTCTTAGCGGGGGGGAATACGACAATGAGCAGTTCTTC. This gives the protein CASSPLSGGEYDNEQFF.

This clone was detected once. The chain is built from TRBV5-1 and TRBJ1-1, with D perhaps matching TRBD1 (5 bases). Germline CDR1 reads SGHRS; CDR2 reads YFSETQ. The CDR3 is 16 residues long. Trimming took off 3 bases at V and 0 bases at J, with 15 bases between the two ends. This chain's CDR3 is CASSSYLDTMNTEAFF. In nucleotides, the CDR3 is TGCGCCAGCAGCTCCTACCTGGACACCATGAACACTGAAGCTTTCTTT. The whole variable domain, filled in from reference TRBV5-1 and TRBJ1-1, reads KAGVTQTPRYLIKTRGQQVTLSCSPISGHRSVSWYQQTPGQGLQFLFEYFSETQRNKGNFPGRFSGRQFSNSRSEMNVSTLELGDSALYLCASSSYLDTMNTEAFFGQGTRLTVV.

This chain's CDR3 is CASSSPGPGNADTQYF. The CDR3 region has the DNA TGTGCCAGCAGCTCTCCGGGCCCCGGGAACGCAGATACGCAGTATTTT. The V call is TRBV21-1, the J call TRBJ2-3; TRBD2 is taken as the D call from the table, unchecked against the DNA. TRBV21-1 is designated a pseudogene. CDR3 length: 16 residues.

There are a few counts of this clone. This chain uses TRBV5-5 with TRBJ1-2, with a weak D call TRBD1 (6 bases). The CDR3 totals 14 residues. Germline lookup yields CDR1 SGHKS and CDR2 YYEKEE (reference sequence). The V end was cut by 2 bases, the J end by 4 bases, with 12 bases between. Here the CDR3 reads CASSFEQGSYGYTF. CDR3 bases: TGTGCCAGCAGCTTCGAGCAGGGGAGCTATGGCTACACCTTC. Together with reference TRBV5-5 and TRBJ1-2, the CDR3 gives the full variable domain: DAGVTQSPTHLIKTRGQQVTLRCSPISGHKSVSWYQQVLGQGPQFIFQYYEKEERGRGNFPDRFSARQFPNYSSELNVNALLLGDSALYLCASSFEQGSYGYTFGSGTRLTVV.